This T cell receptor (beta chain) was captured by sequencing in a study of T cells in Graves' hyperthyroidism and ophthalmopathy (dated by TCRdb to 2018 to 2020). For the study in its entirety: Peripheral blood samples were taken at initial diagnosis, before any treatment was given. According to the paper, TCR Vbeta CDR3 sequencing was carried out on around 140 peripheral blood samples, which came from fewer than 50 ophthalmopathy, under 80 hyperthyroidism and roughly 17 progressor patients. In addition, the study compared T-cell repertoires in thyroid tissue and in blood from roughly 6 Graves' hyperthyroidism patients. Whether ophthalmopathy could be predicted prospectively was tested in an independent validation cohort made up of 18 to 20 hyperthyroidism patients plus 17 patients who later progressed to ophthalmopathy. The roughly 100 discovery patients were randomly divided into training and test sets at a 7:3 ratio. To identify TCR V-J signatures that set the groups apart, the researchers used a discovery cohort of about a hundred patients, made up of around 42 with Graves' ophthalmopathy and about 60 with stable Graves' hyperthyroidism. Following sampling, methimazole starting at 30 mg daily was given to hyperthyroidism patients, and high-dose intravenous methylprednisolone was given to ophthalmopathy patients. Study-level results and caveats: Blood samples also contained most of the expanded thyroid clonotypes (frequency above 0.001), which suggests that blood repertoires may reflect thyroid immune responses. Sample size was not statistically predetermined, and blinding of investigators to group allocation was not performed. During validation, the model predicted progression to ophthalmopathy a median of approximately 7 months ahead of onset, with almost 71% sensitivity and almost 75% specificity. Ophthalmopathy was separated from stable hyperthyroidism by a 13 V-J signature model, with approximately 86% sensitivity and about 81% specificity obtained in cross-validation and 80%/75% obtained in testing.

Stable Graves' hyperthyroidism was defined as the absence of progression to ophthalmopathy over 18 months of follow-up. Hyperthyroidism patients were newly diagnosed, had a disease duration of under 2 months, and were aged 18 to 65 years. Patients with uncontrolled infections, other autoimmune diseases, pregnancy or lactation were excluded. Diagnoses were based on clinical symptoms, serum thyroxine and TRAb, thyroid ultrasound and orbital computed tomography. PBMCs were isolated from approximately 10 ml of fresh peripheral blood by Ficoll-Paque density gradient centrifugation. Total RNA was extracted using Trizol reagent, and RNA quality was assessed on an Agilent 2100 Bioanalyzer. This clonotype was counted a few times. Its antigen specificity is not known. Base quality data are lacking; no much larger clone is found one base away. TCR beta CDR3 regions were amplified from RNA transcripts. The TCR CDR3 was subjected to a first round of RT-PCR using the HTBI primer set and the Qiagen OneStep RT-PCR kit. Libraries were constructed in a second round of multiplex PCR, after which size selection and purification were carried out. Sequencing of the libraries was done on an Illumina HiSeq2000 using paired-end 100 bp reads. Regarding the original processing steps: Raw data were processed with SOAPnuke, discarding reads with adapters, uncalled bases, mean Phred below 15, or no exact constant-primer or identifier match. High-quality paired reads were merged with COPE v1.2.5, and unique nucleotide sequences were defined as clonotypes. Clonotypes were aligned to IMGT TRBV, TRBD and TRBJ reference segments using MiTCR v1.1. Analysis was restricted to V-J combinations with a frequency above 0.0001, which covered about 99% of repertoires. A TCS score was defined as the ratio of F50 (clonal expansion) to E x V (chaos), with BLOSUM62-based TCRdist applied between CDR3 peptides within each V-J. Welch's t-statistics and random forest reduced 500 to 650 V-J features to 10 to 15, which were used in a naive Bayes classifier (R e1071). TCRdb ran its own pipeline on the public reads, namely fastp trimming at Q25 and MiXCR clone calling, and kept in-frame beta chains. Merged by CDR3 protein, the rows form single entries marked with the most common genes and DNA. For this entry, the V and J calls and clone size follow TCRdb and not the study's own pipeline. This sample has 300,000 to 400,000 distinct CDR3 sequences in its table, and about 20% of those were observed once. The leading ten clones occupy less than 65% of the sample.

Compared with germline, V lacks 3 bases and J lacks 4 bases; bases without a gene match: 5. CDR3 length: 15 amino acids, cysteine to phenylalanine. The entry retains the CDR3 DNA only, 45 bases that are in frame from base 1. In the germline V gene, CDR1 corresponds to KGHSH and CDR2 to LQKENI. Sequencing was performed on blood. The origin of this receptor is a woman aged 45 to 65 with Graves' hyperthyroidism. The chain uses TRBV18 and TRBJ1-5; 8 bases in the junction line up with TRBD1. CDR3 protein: CASSPTGGLNQPQHF. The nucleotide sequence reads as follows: TGTGCCAGCTCACCCACAGGGGGGCTTAATCAGCCCCAGCATTTT. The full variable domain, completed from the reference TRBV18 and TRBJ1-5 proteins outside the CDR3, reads NAGVMQNPRHLVRRRGQEARLRCSPMKGHSHVYWYRQLPEEGLKFMVYLQKENIIDESGMPKERFSAEFPKEGPSILRIQQVVRGDSAAYFCASSPTGGLNQPQHFGDGTRLSIL.